This T cell receptor beta chain was obtained from a study of blood T cell repertoires in COVID-19 (dated by TCRdb to 2018 to 2021). A note on the overall study: Collaborator samples came from the United States, Italy and Spain and covered acute and convalescent phases of COVID-19. The prospective study material was composed of cDNA or gDNA derived from T cells, B-cell-depleted T cells, or PBMCs. Deeply sampled blood TCRbeta repertoires from subjects exposed to, actively infected with, or recovered from COVID-19 were included in the dataset. The repertoires were released in a freely available public database intended as a resource for research on the immune response to SARS-CoV-2. Samples were obtained from the ongoing ImmuneRACE study (first 160 participants) and from 1,000 to 1,500 subjects provided by 6 global collaborators. Nearly every sample came with metadata listing a de-identified subject ID, COVID-19 status, age in years and sex. Where available, HLA class I and class II types were taken from metadata supplied by the sample provider and were not determined by assay-based typing. Results the study describes overall, beyond this receptor: How much clinical and demographic metadata was included differed by source and by participant, and the metadata was provided uncurated.

One collaborating source in Seattle enrolled patients while the patients were actively infected and followed the patients over time throughout the course of disease. The collaborating institutions used their own protocols to collect whole blood in K2EDTA tubes. For TCRbeta analysis, collaborators shipped samples as frozen whole blood, isolated PBMCs, or DNA extracted from either of those sample types. The sample holds one count of this clone. Which antigen it targets is not known. Per-base quality was not reported, and no clone a single base away is much larger than it. The cysteine opens and the phenylalanine closes a CDR3 of 12 amino acids. Just CDR3 DNA is preserved here, 36 bases in frame from base 1. Looking up the germline V gene yields CDR1 MDHEN and CDR2 SYDVKM. V sheds 6 bases and J sheds 3 bases, leaving 9 bases between their ends. The immunoSEQ Assay, a bias-controlled multiplex PCR, was used to amplify TCRbeta CDR3 regions from genomic DNA. The study's own analysis went as follows. Nucleated cell counts per sample were estimated from amplification of reference gene primers within the assay. To quantify the absolute abundance of each unique TCRbeta CDR3 rearrangement, sequence reads were collapsed and filtered. For each sample, productive Simpson clonality was calculated as the square root of Simpson's diversity index across productive rearrangements. What TCRdb holds here is the immuneACCESS table cut down to in-frame rearrangements. Part of the clones is not present; checked against another copy, under half of the missing clones reflect an unresolved V gene, and the others are unexplained. That table supplies the V and J calls and clone size; D and trimming were determined from the DNA. A total of 65,000 to 90,000 clones appear in this sample, 86% of them only once. The ten most abundant clones make up 6.3% of the sample.

This chain is built from TRBV28 and TRBJ2-7, with a tentative D gene TRBD1 over 5 matching bases. The sample was peripheral blood. This TCR came from a man aged 80 or over with COVID-19, enrolled during active disease. The CDR3 sequence is CASSQQVYEQYF. At the DNA level, the sequence is TGTGCCAGCAGCCAACAGGTCTACGAGCAGTACTTC.